This passage covers 10 T cell receptor beta chains from one sample sequenced in a study of T cells expressing NK-cell markers. TCRdb reprocessed the 5' RACE reads; each CDR3 protein has one entry and no DNA is given. This repertoire includes 500,000 to 700,000 distinct CDR3 sequences. Sequenced material: blood T cells: a sorted CD56 or NKG2C T cell subset, CD4+ or CD8+ T cells, or bulk PBMC T cells (not recorded which). Receptors were obtained from a man aged 18 to 30 in good health.

The chain uses TRBV5-1 and TRBJ2-1; TCRdb's assignment of TRBD2 cannot be checked, as there is no DNA. The CDR3 consists of 16 residues. Germline V gene data show CDR1 as SGHRS and CDR2 as YFSETQ. CDR3 loop: CASSSAGGSSYNEQFF.

The V call is TRBV10-3, the J call TRBJ2-5; absent DNA, TCRdb's TRBD1 call cannot be checked. Germline V gives CDR1 ENHRY, CDR2 SYGVKD. CDR3 length: 19 amino acids. The CDR3 loop is CAIRPGQGANLFEEETQYF.

The chain links TRBV18 to TRBJ1-5; lacking DNA, the TRBD1 call made by TCRdb goes unchecked. The CDR3 has 17 amino acids. Germline V CDR1 and CDR2: KGHSH, LQKENI. The CDR3 spells CASSLSPGTGNGQPQHF.

This sequence joins TRBV27 and TRBJ2-5. The germline V gene has CDR1 MNHEY and CDR2 SMNVEV (reference sequence). There are 15 residues in the CDR3. The CDR3: CASSRHSRYQETQYF.

The chain employs TRBV10-3 and TRBJ2-2; TCRdb's D call of TRBD1 is untestable without DNA. The CDR3 covers 14 residues. Germline loops: CDR1 ENHRY, CDR2 SYGVKD. The CDR3 loop is CAIADSDLTGELFF.

This chain joins TRBV7-9 and TRBJ1-5; TCRdb's D call of TRBD1 is untestable without DNA. The CDR3 is 15 residues long. Germline V gene data show CDR1 as SEHNR and CDR2 as FQNEAQ (reference sequence). The CDR3 here is CASSLDGGDGEPQHF.

The chain combines TRBV20-1 with TRBJ2-2; TCRdb returns TRBD2, unconfirmable since there is no DNA. The CDR3 covers 17 residues. From germline, CDR1 is DFQATT and CDR2 SNEGSKA (reference sequence). CDR3 residues: CSARGGGRDRIAGELFF.

The chain joins TRBV6-1 to TRBJ2-1; TCRdb outputs TRBD2, but without DNA this stays unchecked. This CDR3 has 15 amino acids. CDR1 and CDR2 from the germline V gene are MNHNS and SASEGT. The CDR3 here is CASRTEDGGPNEQFF.

This rearrangement joins TRBV20-1 to TRBJ2-1; TCRdb outputs TRBD1, but without DNA this stays unchecked. This CDR3 comprises 15 residues. Germline V gives CDR1 DFQATT, CDR2 SNEGSKA (reference sequence). The CDR3 spells CSAPGAPPSYNEQFF.

The chain uses TRBV6-5 and TRBJ2-2; the TRBD1 assignment by TCRdb is unverifiable without DNA. Germline CDR1 MNHEY, CDR2 SVGAGI. The CDR3 is 16 amino acids. CDR3: CASSYRRASGTGELFF.